Each of the 28 T cell receptor beta chains below was sequenced from the same sample in a study of T-cell reconstitution after alpha-beta-depleted transplantation in children listed by TCRdb under 2016. The library relied on PCR. Sequencing used an Illumina HiSeq 2500. TCR libraries were prepared with molecular barcoding, using unique molecular identifiers to normalize TCRbeta repertoire quantification. TCRdb handled the public reads itself, with Q25 trimming in fastp and clone calling in MiXCR, and kept productive beta chains. CDR3 protein duplicates are merged, each entry listing the most common genes and DNA. The sample table holds hundreds of thousands of distinct CDR3 sequences, of which roughly 15% were seen once. The ten largest account for 5% of the sample. The meaning of the sample's treatment or condition label: allogeneic hematopoietic cell transplantation with graft depleted of TCRalphabeta T cells and CD19 B cells.

Specimen: PBMCs, mostly from graft donor cells, collected 360 days after TCRalphabeta/CD19-depleted stem cell transplant. The receptors come from a male patient under 18 who had a stem cell transplant for acute lymphoblastic leukemia, so the T cells may come from the graft donor.

The V and J genes are TRBV29-1 and TRBJ2-1; TRBD2 agrees at 7 bases. Trimming at V came to 4 bases and at J to 1 base, leaving 4 bases not matched to a gene. CDR3 length: 14 residues. Germline-derived CDR1 and CDR2 are SQVTM and ANQGSEA. CDR3 sequence (DNA): TGCAGCGTTGGGCGGGAGTGGTCCTACAATGAGCAGTTCTTC. The encoded protein is CSVGREWSYNEQFF.

This clonotype was observed a few times. This chain joins TRBV2 and TRBJ1-2; 11 bases agree with TRBD1. J lost 2 bases, V lost 6 bases, and 2 bases had no gene match. CDR1 is SNHLY and CDR2 is FYNNEI in the germline V gene. CDR3 length equals 14 residues. As DNA, the CDR3 is TGTGCCAGCAGGGGGGACAGGGGGAACTATGGCTACACCTTC. Amino acids: CASRGDRGNYGYTF.

This clonotype has a handful of counts. One end of the junction is discordant with germline, which a read error may explain. The rearrangement joins TRBV12-3 or TRBV12-4 to TRBJ2-1, with D tentatively TRBD2 (6 bases). This CDR3 spans 15 amino acids. CDR3 nucleotides: TGTGCCAGCAGAGCGACGGGACTTAGTACCAATCAGCAGTTCTTC. It is translated as CASRATGLSTNQQFF.

In its sample, this clonotype was seen a few times. The chain links TRBV7-2 to TRBJ2-3; TRBD2 matches 13 bases. This CDR3 contains 17 residues. The germline gives CDR1 SGHTA, CDR2 FQGNSA. V gave up 5 bases and J gave up 6 bases; unmatched junction bases: 11. The CDR3 nucleotides are TGTGCCAGCAGCGGACTAGCGGGAGTACGGGGGGGGGATACGCAGTATTTT. Amino acids: CASSGLAGVRGGDTQYF.

The V gene is TRBV19, the J gene TRBJ1-2; tentatively, D is TRBD1 (6 bases). The V gene's germline CDR1 is LNHDA and CDR2 SQIVND (reference sequence). The ends were cut back, 5 bases at V and 0 bases at J, with 10 bases in the middle. There are 14 residues in the CDR3. DNA for the CDR3: TGTGCCAGTAGTGCGGACAGCCCTAACTATGGCTACACCTTC. Its translation: CASSADSPNYGYTF.

The chain couples TRBV20-1 to TRBJ2-1, with 11 bases identical to TRBD2. Unmatched junction bases numbered 7, after V lost 3 bases and J lost 3 bases. The CDR3 length is 16 residues. Germline loops: CDR1 DFQATT, CDR2 SNEGSKA (reference sequence). The CDR3 spells CSARGLAGGIYNEQFF. The CDR3, as DNA: TGCAGTGCTAGGGGGTTAGCGGGAGGGATCTACAATGAGCAGTTCTTC.

This clonotype was seen more than once but under ten times. The chain has TRBV12-3 or TRBV12-4 and TRBJ2-3; TRBD1 matches at 9 bases. The CDR3 extends over 16 amino acids. V was clipped by 5 bases and J by 2 bases; unmatched bases: 8. Here the CDR3 reads CASSTRTGVYTDTQYF. In DNA, the CDR3 is TGTGCCAGCAGTACCAGGACAGGGGTTTACACAGATACGCAGTATTTT.

CDR3 in amino acids: CASSLAGFNYGYTF. CDR3 DNA: TGTGCCAGCAGCTTAGCCGGGTTCAACTATGGCTACACCTTC. The chain has TRBV11-2 and TRBJ1-2; D is uncertain. Germline-derived CDR1 and CDR2 are SGHAT and FQNNGV. The length of the CDR3 is 14 residues. The V gene lost 1 base and the J gene lost 2 bases, with 8 bases spanning the gap.

J is TRBJ2-3 and V is TRBV9, with a weak D call TRBD2 (5 bases). The V end lost 0 bases, the J end lost 5 bases, and 13 bases lay between the germline ends. The germline V gene has CDR1 SGDLS and CDR2 YYNGEE. CDR3 length: 15 amino acids. CDR3 residues: CASSVALRVRDTQYF. CDR3 sequence (DNA): TGTGCCAGCAGCGTAGCTTTGCGGGTGAGAGATACGCAGTATTTT.

This clonotype was observed many times. The chain employs TRBV4-1 and TRBJ2-3, with D tentatively TRBD2 (6 bases). V was cut by 1 base and J by 4 bases, with 9 bases left in between. The V gene's germline CDR1 is MGHRA and CDR2 YSYEKL. The CDR3 consists of 14 residues. The CDR3, as DNA: TGCGCCAGCAGCCAAGTCTCGGGAGCAGATACGCAGTATTTT. It specifies CASSQVSGADTQYF.

The rearrangement joins TRBV27 to TRBJ2-7; D tentatively reads TRBD1 or TRBD2 (5 bases each). This CDR3 has 16 residues. Germline CDR1 and CDR2: MNHEY and SMNVEV (reference sequence). The germline V and J ends were trimmed by 4 bases and 1 base, with 17 bases remaining between them. The CDR3 here is CASSYSGRVMSYEQYF. As DNA, the CDR3 is TGTGCCAGCAGTTACTCGGGACGGGTTATGTCCTACGAGCAGTACTTC.

There are a few counts of this clonotype. The chain carries TRBV12-3 or TRBV12-4 and TRBJ1-2; 7 bases are shared with TRBD1. J lost 8 bases, V lost 6 bases, and 15 bases had no gene match. The CDR3 spans 15 residues. CDR3 sequence (DNA): TGTGCCAGCAGCTCCACGGGACAGTCGAAAACGGGCTACACCTTC. Protein sequence: CASSSTGQSKTGYTF.

This clonotype was seen a few times. The chain combines TRBV7-7 with TRBJ1-6; the D is unclear. Germline assignment: CDR1 SSHAT and CDR2 FNYEAQ (reference sequence). This CDR3 contains 15 residues. V dropped 6 bases and J dropped 4 bases, with 13 bases sitting between them. The CDR3 DNA sequence: TGTGCCAGCAGTGAGGCCGACGATTATAATTCACCCCTCCACTTT. Translating it yields CASSEADDYNSPLHF.

Comments on this clonotype: One end of the junction does not line up with germline, which may come from a read error. V and J are TRBV12-3 or TRBV12-4 and TRBJ2-2, with 11 bases fitting TRBD2. The CDR3 consists of 16 residues. For the CDR3, the DNA is TGTGCCAGCAGTGTAGCGGGAGGGGGCGACACCGGGGAGCTGTTTTTT. It encodes CASSVAGGGDTGELFF.

The chain combines TRBV7-2 with TRBJ2-1; a possible D gene is TRBD2 (6 bases). The V end was cut by 3 bases, the J end by 6 bases, with 15 bases between. The CDR3 is 15 amino acids. CDR1 and CDR2 from the germline V gene are SGHTA and FQGNSA. In nucleotides, the CDR3 is TGTGCCAGCAGCTTGGGACTCGGATTAGTCAATGAGCAGTTCTTC. Amino acids: CASSLGLGLVNEQFF.

This clonotype was recorded a few times. The gene calls are TRBV3-1 and TRBJ2-3, with TRBD2 identical over 9 bases. V gave up 3 bases and J gave up 6 bases; unmatched junction bases: 7. The germline gives CDR1 LGHDT, CDR2 YNNKEL (reference sequence). This CDR3 spans 15 amino acids. CDR3 loop: CASSQEAGGVDTQYF. For the CDR3, the DNA is TGTGCCAGCAGCCAGGAAGCGGGAGGTGTGGATACGCAGTATTTT.

This clonotype was counted a few times. DNA for the CDR3: TGTGCCAGCAGTTCCGAACGCTCCTACAATGAGCAGTTCTTC. Protein sequence: CASSSERSYNEQFF. This chain uses TRBV12-3 or TRBV12-4 with TRBJ2-1; no definite D call. The V gene lost 4 bases and the J gene lost 0 bases, with 7 bases spanning the gap. There are 14 residues in the CDR3.

The chain carries TRBV7-3 and TRBJ2-3, with a weak D call TRBD2 (5 bases). The CDR3 has 15 residues. V lost 5 bases to trimming and J lost 0 bases, with 12 bases between them. Germline assignment: CDR1 SGHTA and CDR2 FQGTGA. The CDR3, as DNA: TGTGCCAGCAGCGGCGACTACACTAGCACAGATACGCAGTATTTT. It codes for CASSGDYTSTDTQYF.

The CDR3 is CASSSRGARYEQFF. The DNA of the CDR3 is TGTGCCAGCAGCTCCCGCGGGGCCAGATATGAGCAGTTCTTC. The J gene is TRBJ2-1, the V gene TRBV7-3; possible D gene TRBD2, 6 bases. V was clipped by 4 bases and J by 8 bases, with 15 bases between them. The germline V gene encodes CDR1 SGHTA and CDR2 FQGTGA. CDR3 length: 14 residues.

This clonotype was counted a few times. This chain uses TRBV10-3 with TRBJ2-7; D is perhaps TRBD2 (6 bases). Germline assignment: CDR1 ENHRY and CDR2 SYGVKD. The CDR3 contains 15 residues. Trimming removed 6 bases from V and 5 bases from J, with 20 bases in between. The CDR3 is CAIRALREKSHEQYF. CDR3 nucleotide sequence: TGTGCCATCAGGGCCCTCCGGGAGAAATCGCACGAGCAGTACTTC.

The V call is TRBV19, the J call TRBJ2-1; D gene uncertain. The CDR3 contains 12 residues. Trimming pared 6 bases from V and 4 bases from J, leaving 7 bases between. Germline-derived CDR1 and CDR2 are LNHDA and SQIVND (reference sequence). The CDR3 loop reads CASSDTYNEQFF. In DNA, the CDR3 is TGTGCCAGTAGCGACACTTACAATGAGCAGTTCTTC.

This clonotype has a count of ten or more. This rearrangement joins TRBV5-1 to TRBJ2-1; no firm D call. The CDR3 extends over 12 amino acids. Germline CDR1 reads SGHRS; CDR2 reads YFSETQ. Trimming took 0 bases from V and 8 from J, leaving 6 bases between them. DNA for the CDR3: TGCGCCAGCAGCTTGGGTGGGGATGAGCAGTTCTTC. Protein sequence: CASSLGGDEQFF.

V is TRBV7-2 and J is TRBJ2-3; 14 nucleotides match TRBD2. The CDR3 loop spans 16 amino acids. V was clipped by 5 bases and J by 7 bases; unmatched bases: 8. CDR1 is SGHTA, CDR2 FQGNSA, per germline. This CDR3 is CASSGGLAGGGNTQYF. For the CDR3, the DNA is TGTGCCAGCAGCGGCGGACTAGCGGGAGGAGGGAATACGCAGTATTTT.

This clonotype has more than one count but fewer than ten. The rearrangement links TRBV5-5 to TRBJ2-6, with D unclear. This CDR3 comprises 14 residues. Between the trimmed V and J ends, which lost 3 bases and 0 bases, there was a span of 4 bases. Germline CDR1 reads SGHKS; CDR2 reads YYEKEE (reference sequence). The CDR3 nucleotides are TGTGCCAGCAGCTGGCTCTCTGGGGCCAACGTCCTGACTTTC. This codes for CASSWLSGANVLTF.

The chain recombines TRBV12-3 or TRBV12-4 with TRBJ2-1, with 8 positions matching TRBD2. V was pared by 5 bases and J by 4 bases, with 13 bases of the junction left unmatched. This CDR3 has 17 residues. The CDR3 reads CASSPDPGLGFYNEQFF. CDR3 bases: TGTGCCAGCAGTCCGGACCCGGGACTAGGGTTTTACAATGAGCAGTTCTTC.

The chain joins TRBV20-1 to TRBJ2-1, with 7 bases aligning to TRBD2. This CDR3 spans 12 amino acids. CDR1 is DFQATT, CDR2 SNEGSKA, per germline (reference sequence). The V gene end was trimmed by 6 bases and the J gene end by 7 bases; junction bases not matched to a gene: 6. CDR3 nucleotides: TGCAGTGCCCGCCTGGGGGGGAATGAGCAGTTCTTC. It translates to CSARLGGNEQFF.

This clonotype was recorded many times. The rearrangement joins TRBV20-1 to TRBJ2-3; D not resolved. CDR3 size: 14 residues. The germline V and J ends were trimmed by 6 bases and 2 bases, with 15 bases remaining between them. CDR1 and CDR2 from the germline V gene are DFQATT and SNEGSKA (reference sequence). The CDR3 sequence: CSAPDHFLTDTQYF. Here the CDR3 DNA reads TGCAGTGCCCCCGACCATTTTCTCACAGATACGCAGTATTTT.

This clonotype was detected a few times. The rearrangement links TRBV6-1 to TRBJ2-1; D call uncertain. Trimming cost V 9 bases and J 12 bases, with 12 bases left between them. This CDR3 region has 10 residues. The germline V gene has CDR1 MNHNS and CDR2 SASEGT. CDR3 protein: CASVRLRQFF. In nucleotides, the CDR3 is TGTGCCAGTGTCCGACTGCGGCAGTTCTTC.